Here is one T cell receptor (beta chain) with its context. Its antigen is undetermined. Produced via immunoSEQ multiplex PCR; TCRdb's table is partial and in-frame only. Of some 86,000 clones listed, 93% are singletons. This sample stems from a study of cytomegalovirus exposure and HLA in healthy donors. Study-level results: The classifier reportedly diagnosed cytomegalovirus status with high specificity and sensitivity. It was confirmed in vitro that a few of the CMV-associated chains were specific for CMV antigens. Cytomegalovirus-associated TCR beta chains were listed, numbering some 170.

Trimming pared 0 bases from V and 0 bases from J, leaving 7 bases between. The CDR3 is 15 amino acids. Germline V gives CDR1 PRHDT, CDR2 FYEKMQ (reference sequence). The sample consisted of PBMCs. This sequence originates from a woman in her twenties or thirties in good health and CMV-seronegative. The chain uses TRBV13 and TRBJ2-3, with D uncertain. In nucleotides, the CDR3 is TGTGCCAGCAGCTTAGGAACGACTAGCACAGATACGCAGTATTTT. Encoded protein: CASSLGTTSTDTQYF.